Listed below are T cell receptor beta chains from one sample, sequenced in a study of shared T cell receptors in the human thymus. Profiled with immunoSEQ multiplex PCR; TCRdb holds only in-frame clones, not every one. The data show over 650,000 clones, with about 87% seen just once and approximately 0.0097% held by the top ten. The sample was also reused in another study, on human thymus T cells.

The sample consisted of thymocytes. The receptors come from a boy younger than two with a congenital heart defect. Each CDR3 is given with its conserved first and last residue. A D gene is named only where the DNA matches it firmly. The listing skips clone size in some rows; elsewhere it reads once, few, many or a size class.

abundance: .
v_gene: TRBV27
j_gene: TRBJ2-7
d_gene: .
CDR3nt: TGTGCCAGCAGCTGGAGAGGCGGCTACGAGCAGTACTTC
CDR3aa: CASSWRGGYEQYF

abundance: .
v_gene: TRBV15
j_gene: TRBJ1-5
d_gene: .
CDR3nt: TGTGCCACCAGCAGTTTCCTCAGGGGACCCCAGCATTTT
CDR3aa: CATSSFLRGPQHF

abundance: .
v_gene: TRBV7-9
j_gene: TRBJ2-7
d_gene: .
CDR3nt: TGTGCCAGCAGCTTCGAGGAGGACTACGAGCAGTACTTC
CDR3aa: CASSFEEDYEQYF

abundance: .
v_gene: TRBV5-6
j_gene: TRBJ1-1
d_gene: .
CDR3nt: TGTGCCAGCAGCTTGTGGCAGATGAACACTGAAGCTTTCTTT
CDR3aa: CASSLWQMNTEAFF

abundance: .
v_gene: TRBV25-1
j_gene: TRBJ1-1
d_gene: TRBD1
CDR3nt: TGTGCCAGCAGTGAACCGGGACAGCAGAACACTGAAGCTTTCTTT
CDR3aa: CASSEPGQQNTEAFF

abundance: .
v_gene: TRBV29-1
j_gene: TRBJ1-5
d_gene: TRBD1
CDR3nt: TGCAGCGTTGGGGACAGGTTCAATCAGCCCCAGCATTTT
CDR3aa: CSVGDRFNQPQHF

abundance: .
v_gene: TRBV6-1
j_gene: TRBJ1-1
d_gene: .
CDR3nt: TGTGCCAGCAGATCGGACAGAAGAAACACTGAAGCTTTCTTT
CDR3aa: CASRSDRRNTEAFF

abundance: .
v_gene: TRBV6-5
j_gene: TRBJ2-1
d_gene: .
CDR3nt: TGTGCCAGCAGGATCACAGGGATATCCTACAATGAGCAGTTCTTC
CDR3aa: CASRITGISYNEQFF

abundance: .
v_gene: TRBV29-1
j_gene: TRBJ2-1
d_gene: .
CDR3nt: TGCAGCGTCAGAAGACAGGCCGGTTCCTACAATGAGCAGTTCTTC
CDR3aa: CSVRRQAGSYNEQFF

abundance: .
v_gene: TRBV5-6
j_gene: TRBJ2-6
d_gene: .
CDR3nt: TGTGCCAGCAGCGGACCCGGGACAACAGTCTCTGGGGCCAACGTCCTGACTTTC
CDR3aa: CASSGPGTTVSGANVLTF

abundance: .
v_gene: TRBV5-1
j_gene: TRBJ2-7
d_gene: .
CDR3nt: TGCGCCAGCAGAGTGGGGGGCGAGCAGTACTTC
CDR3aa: CASRVGGEQYF

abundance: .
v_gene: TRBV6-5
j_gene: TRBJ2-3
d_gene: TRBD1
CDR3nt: TGTGCCAGCAGCTTACCGGGACAGACTACAGATACGCAGTATTTT
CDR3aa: CASSLPGQTTDTQYF

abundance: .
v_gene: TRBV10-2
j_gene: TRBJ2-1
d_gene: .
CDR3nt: TGCGCCAGCAGTCCCAGCGGGTCGGCCTACAATGAGCAGTTCTTC
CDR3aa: CASSPSGSAYNEQFF

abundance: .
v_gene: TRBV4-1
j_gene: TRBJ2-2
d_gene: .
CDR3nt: TGCGCCAGCAGCCAAGACGCATTGCGGACCGGGGAGCTGTTTTTT
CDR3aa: CASSQDALRTGELFF

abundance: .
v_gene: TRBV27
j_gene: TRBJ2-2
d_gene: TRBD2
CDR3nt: TGTGCCAGCAGTTTATGGGGGGGTCCCGACTTGTTAGGTGGGGAGCTGTTTTTT
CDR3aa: CASSLWGGPDLLGGELFF

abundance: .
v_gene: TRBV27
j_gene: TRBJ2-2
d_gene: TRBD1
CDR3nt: TGTGCCAGCAGTCCGGGGACAGGCGCGAACACCGGGGAGCTGTTTTTT
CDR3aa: CASSPGTGANTGELFF

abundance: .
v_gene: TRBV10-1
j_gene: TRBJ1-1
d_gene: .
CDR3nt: TGCGCCAGCGGTGAGGGTAGAGGCACTGAAGCTTTCTTT
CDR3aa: CASGEGRGTEAFF

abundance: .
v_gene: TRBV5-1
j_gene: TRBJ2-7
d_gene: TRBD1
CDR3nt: TGCGCCAGCCGCCCGGGACAGGGTGTCTACGAGCAGTACTTC
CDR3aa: CASRPGQGVYEQYF

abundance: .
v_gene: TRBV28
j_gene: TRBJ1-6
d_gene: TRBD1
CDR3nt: TGTGCCAGCAGCCAGGACAGGGAGGGTGATTCACCCCTCCACTTT
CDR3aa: CASSQDREGDSPLHF

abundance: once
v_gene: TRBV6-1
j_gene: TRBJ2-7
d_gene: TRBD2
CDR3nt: TGTGCCAGCAGTGAATTGGGTCGGGAGGAAGGGTACGAGCAGTACTTC
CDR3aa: CASSELGREEGYEQYF

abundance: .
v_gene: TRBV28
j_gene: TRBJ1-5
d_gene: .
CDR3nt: TGTGCCAGCAGCTCAACAGGGAATAGCAATCAGCCCCAGCATTTT
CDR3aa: CASSSTGNSNQPQHF

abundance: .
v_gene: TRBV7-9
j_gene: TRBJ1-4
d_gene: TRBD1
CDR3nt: TGTGCCAGCAGCCCGCAGGGGGTTACTAATGAAAAACTGTTTTTT
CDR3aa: CASSPQGVTNEKLFF